This TCR beta chain came from a study of T-cell memory formation after mild COVID-19. On the study more broadly: TCR clusters were largely donor specific. Study-wide results and caveats: Pre-infection memory already had some responding clones, implying cross-reactive memory joined. Researchers report contracting CD4+ clones mostly in CM and EM, with CD8+ clones in EMRA.

This clonotype was observed at least ten times. Its antigen is unknown. Germline loops: CDR1 SQVTM, CDR2 ANQGSEA. The trim removed 3 bases at V and 2 bases at J, leaving 7 bases unmatched. The CDR3 is 15 amino acids. With constant-segment primers, 5'RACE yielded cDNA libraries of TCR alpha and TCR beta that carried sample barcodes and UMIs. In TCRdb, the 5' RACE reads were re-called with MiXCR into one record per CDR3 protein. The repertoire holds a few hundred thousand distinct CDR3 sequences, with just under 20% as singletons. The receptor was derived from a man in his late teens or twenties who had mild COVID-19 (a few samples of this study predate the infection). Cell type and time point are not known. The specimen sequenced was PBMCs or a T cell subset sorted from them (not recorded which). V usage is TRBV29-1 and J usage is TRBJ2-5, with 9 nucleotides matching TRBD2. CDR3 nucleotide sequence: TGCAGCGTTGAGCGGGGGGGCCGGGTACAAGAGACCCAGTACTTC. Translated: CSVERGGRVQETQYF.